One TCR beta chain is described in this entry. This specimen comes from a study of glioma-infiltrating T cells after dendritic cell vaccination. The V gene's germline CDR1 is SGHDN and CDR2 FVKESK. The CDR3 length is 14 residues. The trim removed 5 bases at V and 3 bases at J, leaving 4 bases unmatched. Here immunoSEQ multiplex PCR was the method, and the copy in TCRdb shows in-frame clones only, minus some. The table lists fewer than 85,000 clones, over 70% of them singletons. This specimen consisted of blood, obtained before dendritic cell vaccination. The chain carries TRBV14 and TRBJ1-3; 7 nucleotides line up with TRBD1. This sequence was found in a human donor with glioblastoma. CDR3 DNA sequence: TGTGCCAGCAGCGAGGGACAGTTTGGAAACACCATATATTTT. Encoded protein: CASSEGQFGNTIYF.